Below, 27 T cell receptor beta chains from the same sample are listed, as sequenced in a study of T cell clonality in common variable immunodeficiency. Findings and limits, study-wide: Fewer deletions and N-nucleotide insertions were reportedly seen in common variable immunodeficiency TCR beta sequences.

Assay used: immunoSEQ multiplex PCR; TCRdb lists only in-frame clones, some missing. Observed are about 30,000 clones, no singletons, with the top ten taking around 5.9%. Which antigens these TCRs recognize remains unknown. The specimen sequenced was peripheral blood mononuclear cells. The receptors were gathered from a human donor with common variable immunodeficiency.

In the case of this clone: The CDR3 extends 3 residues past the end of the read, so its final part is completed from the germline J gene. The J gene is TRBJ1-1, the V gene TRBV7-9; D is possibly TRBD1 (5 bases). V lost 10 bases and J 0 bases, leaving 18 bases between the germline ends. Germline assignment: CDR1 SEHNR and CDR2 FQNEAQ (reference sequence). This CDR3 has 15 residues. The DNA read from the CDR3 is TGTGCCACCCCCACCAATGGGGGGTTGAACACTGAA. Translating gives CATPTNGGLNTE. The CDR3 in full is CATPTNGGLNTEAFF.

The sample holds a few counts of this clone. The CDR3 end is not reached by the read, which stops 3 residues before it; the germline J gene fills it in. V is TRBV18 and J is TRBJ1-1, with a possible D match to TRBD1 (5 bases). The CDR3 is 13 residues long. V lost 1 base, J lost 5 bases, and 8 bases lay in between. The germline V gene encodes CDR1 KGHSH and CDR2 LQKENI. The CDR3 DNA, read in part, is TGTGCCAGCTCACCACAGGGGAGGACTGAA. It translates to CASSPQGRTE. The entire CDR3 reads CASSPQGRTEAFF. The whole variable domain, remainder taken from reference TRBV18 and TRBJ1-1, is NAGVMQNPRHLVRRRGQEARLRCSPMKGHSHVYWYRQLPEEGLKFMVYLQKENIIDESGMPKERFSAEFPKEGPSILRIQQVVRGDSAAYFCASSPQGRTEAFFGQGTRLTVV.

This clone was recorded at least ten times. The DNA ends 3 residues before the CDR3 does, and the rest of the CDR3 is filled in from the germline J gene. This chain links TRBV5-5 with TRBJ2-1; D remains unclear. This CDR3 is built from 13 residues. Germline CDR1 SGHKS, CDR2 YYEKEE (reference sequence). The ends were cut back, 2 bases at V and 6 bases at J, with 9 bases in the middle. The CDR3 region is CASSFLTGNEQFF. The CDR3 bases that were read are TGTGCCAGCAGCTTCTTAACGGGCAATGAG.

Points on this clone: The sequence runs out 3 residues before the end of the CDR3; the remainder is reconstructed from the germline J gene. The rearrangement links TRBV30 to TRBJ1-1; D possibly corresponds to TRBD1 (6 bases). CDR1 is GTSNPN, CDR2 SVGIG, per germline (reference sequence). The CDR3 covers 15 residues. Between the trimmed V and J ends, which lost 0 bases and 0 bases, there was a span of 11 bases. CDR3 protein: CAWSVGGLMNTEAFF. The CDR3 DNA, read in part, is TGTGCCTGGAGTGTCGGGGGGCTCATGAACACTGAA.

This clone appeared a few times. Read sequence stops 3 residues before the CDR3 end, and the germline J gene provides the missing end. The chain joins TRBV7-9 to TRBJ2-1; D is ambiguous. The CDR3 contains 14 residues. Trimming took 0 bases from V and 6 from J, leaving 9 bases between them. Germline V gives CDR1 SEHNR, CDR2 FQNEAQ (reference sequence). The covered CDR3 bases are TGTGCCAGCAGCTTAGCGCTCAGGAGCAATGAG. This translates into CASSLALRSNE. In full, the CDR3 reads CASSLALRSNEQFF. Together with reference TRBV7-9 and TRBJ2-1, the CDR3 gives the full variable domain: DTGVSQNPRHKITKRGQNVTFRCDPISEHNRLYWYRQTLGQGPEFLTYFQNEAQLEKSRLLSDRFSAERPKGSFSTLEIQRTEQGDSAMYLCASSLALRSNEQFFGPGTRLTVL.

As to this clone: The sequence runs out 3 residues before the end of the CDR3; the remainder is reconstructed from the germline J gene. The genes are TRBV7-2 and TRBJ2-2, with TRBD2 identical over 8 bases. The germline V gene encodes CDR1 SGHTA and CDR2 FQGNSA. Germline trimming cut 5 bases from V and 6 bases from J; bases unmatched to any gene: 5. The CDR3 is 14 amino acids. The part of the CDR3 DNA that was read is TGTGCCAGCAGCGCAGGACTAGCCCCCGGGGAG. The encoded protein is CASSAGLAPGE. In full, the CDR3 reads CASSAGLAPGELFF.

Of note for this clone: The read ends 3 residues early relative to the CDR3; the germline J gene fills the gap. The chain is built from TRBV2 and TRBJ2-1, with TRBD2 as a possible D gene (6 bases). The CDR3 length is 12 residues. Between the trimmed V and J ends, which lost 0 bases and 9 bases, there was a span of 6 bases. CDR1 is SNHLY, CDR2 FYNNEI, per germline. The covered CDR3 bases are TGTGCCAGCAGTGAAGCGGGGGGTGAG. This sequence encodes CASSEAGGE. The complete CDR3 reads CASSEAGGEQFF.

To note about this clone: The CDR3 end lies 3 residues beyond the end of the read and is filled in from the germline J gene. The gene calls are TRBV30 and TRBJ2-2; TRBD1 matches at 11 bases. The germline V gene encodes CDR1 GTSNPN and CDR2 SVGIG (reference sequence). The CDR3 is 17 residues long. V lost 8 bases and J lost 4; bases outside the gene matches: 15. The CDR3 spells CASLRTGGAGTTGELFF. CDR3 DNA, as far as it was read: TGTGCCAGCCTCAGGACAGGGGGCGCGGGGACCACCGGGGAG.

Points on this clone: The observed sequence ends 3 residues before the CDR3 terminus, with the missing tail filled in from the germline J gene. The chain links TRBV6-1 to TRBJ1-4, with D tentatively TRBD1 (6 bases). The CDR3 consists of 16 residues. Germline V gene data show CDR1 as MNHNS and CDR2 as SASEGT. V lost 4 bases to trimming and J lost 7 bases, with 19 bases between them. CDR3 amino acids: CASSGRGAGELEKLFF. The covered CDR3 bases are TGTGCCAGCAGTGGCCGGGGGGCAGGCGAACTTGAAAAA.

The sample holds many counts of this clone. The CDR3 end is not reached by the read, which stops 3 residues before it; the germline J gene fills it in. The chain joins TRBV19 to TRBJ2-7, with 9 bases aligning to TRBD2. The CDR3 length is 13 residues. From germline, CDR1 is LNHDA and CDR2 SQIVND (reference sequence). The ends lost 8 bases at V and 3 bases at J; junction bases unmatched: 5. The CDR3 protein is CASARGGVYEQYF. The covered CDR3 bases are TGTGCCAGTGCCCGCGGGGGGGTCTACGAG.

This clone was seen ten or more times. The read terminates 3 residues before the CDR3 end, so the remaining end is supplied by the germline J gene. The rearrangement uses TRBV7-9 and TRBJ2-5, with a weak D call TRBD1 (6 bases). Between the trimmed V and J ends, which lost 9 bases and 5 bases, there was a span of 19 bases. Germline V gene lookup returns CDR1 SEHNR and CDR2 FQNEAQ (reference sequence). There are 14 residues in the CDR3. CDR3 in amino acids: CARSKPGDWETQYF. The covered CDR3 bases are TGTGCCAGGAGCAAGCCAGGGGATTGGGAGACC. Full variable domain (rest looked up from reference TRBV7-9 and TRBJ2-5): DTGVSQNPRHKITKRGQNVTFRCDPISEHNRLYWYRQTLGQGPEFLTYFQNEAQLEKSRLLSDRFSAERPKGSFSTLEIQRTEQGDSAMYLCARSKPGDWETQYFGPGTRLLVL.

The CDR3 bases that were read are TGTGCCAGTAGGGGACAGGGGGCCGGAGATACG. Translated, it gives CASRGQGAGDT. The full CDR3 protein is CASRGQGAGDTQYF. The chain is built from TRBV19 and TRBJ2-3, with 12 bases fitting TRBD1. Read data end 3 residues before the CDR3 end; the end is taken from the germline J gene. Germline V gene data show CDR1 as LNHDA and CDR2 as SQIVND (reference sequence). The CDR3 is 14 amino acids. Trimming removed 6 bases from V and 5 bases from J; junction bases left unmatched: 3.

There are a few counts of this clone. A much more abundant neighbour one base away suggests this may be a read error. Partial CDR3 DNA: TGTGCCAGCAGGTACTCGAAGGGCAAT. Its protein product is CASRYSKGN. The whole CDR3 sequence reads CASRYSKGNAFF. J is TRBJ1-1 and V is TRBV6-2 or TRBV6-3; D unclear. The read ends 3 residues before the CDR3 terminus; that terminus is restored from the germline J gene. From germline, CDR1 is MNHEY and CDR2 SVGEGT. There are 12 residues in the CDR3.

This clone has a handful of counts. CDR3 bases read: TGCAGTGCTAGCGGTGGGACTTCTAAGACC. Translating it yields CSASGGTSKT. The full CDR3 protein reads CSASGGTSKTQYF. The rearrangement links TRBV20-1 to TRBJ2-5, with D perhaps matching TRBD2 (6 bases). With the read ending 3 residues before the CDR3 end, the germline J gene is used to fill in that end. V lost 3 bases and J lost 6, with 14 bases in between. Looked up from germline, CDR1 is DFQATT and CDR2 is SNEGSKA (reference sequence). This CDR3 contains 13 residues.

Turning to this clone: The read halts 3 residues ahead of the CDR3 end, with the missing end drawn from the germline J gene. The chain is built from TRBV5-1 and TRBJ2-7, with D tentatively TRBD1 (6 bases). This CDR3 has 12 amino acids. Germline assignment: CDR1 SGHRS and CDR2 YFSETQ. Trimming removed 4 bases from V and 6 bases from J, with 11 bases in between. CDR3 sequence reads: CASSEQGGEQYF. Incomplete CDR3 DNA: TGCGCCAGCAGCGAGCAAGGGGGCGAG.

Of note for this clone: The read comes to an end 3 residues before the CDR3 does, leaving the germline J gene to fill in the end. The gene calls are TRBV30 and TRBJ1-4; TRBD1 is a possible D gene (5 bases). Germline V gives CDR1 GTSNPN, CDR2 SVGIG (reference sequence). V was clipped by 8 bases and J by 2 bases, with 12 bases between them. CDR3 length equals 13 residues. The CDR3: CAVTKGTNEKLFF. The sequenced CDR3 bases are TGTGCCGTGACGAAGGGGACTAATGAAAAA.

This clone was recorded a few times. Coverage ceases 3 residues before the CDR3 finishes, and the germline J gene fills in the end. The chain recombines TRBV7-9 with TRBJ1-1; TRBD1 aligns across 7 bases. V dropped 5 bases and J dropped 5; count of bases not matched to a gene: 11. The germline V gene has CDR1 SEHNR and CDR2 FQNEAQ (reference sequence). CDR3 length: 15 residues. CDR3 region: CASSPPWQGDTEAFF. Partial CDR3 DNA: TGTGCCAGCAGCCCGCCTTGGCAGGGGGATACTGAA.

This clone showed up many times. The CDR3 loop reads CASSGRTNTGELFF. CDR3 DNA (partial): TGTGCCAGCAGTGGGCGGACGAACACCGGGGAG. The V and J genes are TRBV2 and TRBJ2-2, with D uncertain. The CDR3 end is not reached by the read, which stops 3 residues before it; the germline J gene fills it in. The germline V gene has CDR1 SNHLY and CDR2 FYNNEI. Trimming took off 4 bases at V and 0 bases at J, with 6 bases between the two ends. The length of the CDR3 is 14 residues.

This clone was seen only a few times. The CDR3 end is not reached by the read, which stops 3 residues before it; the germline J gene fills it in. V is TRBV5-1 and J is TRBJ2-3, with D possibly TRBD1 on 5 matching bases. The germline CDR1 and CDR2 sequences are SGHRS and YFSETQ. This CDR3 is built from 16 residues. Trimming took off 2 bases at V and 1 base at J, with 14 bases between the two ends. The CDR3 is CASSFTTVGGTDTQYF. Incomplete CDR3 DNA: TGCGCCAGCAGCTTCACGACAGTCGGAGGCACAGATACG.

This clone was observed many times. CDR3: CAWISVDGSPLHF. CDR3 DNA (partial): TGTGCCTGGATTAGTGTAGACGGGTCACCC. The rearrangement joins TRBV30 to TRBJ1-6; D is uncertain. The read finishes 3 residues shy of the CDR3 end, and the germline J gene is used to complete it. Trimming shortened V by 4 bases and J by 10 bases, and 14 bases separated the two germline ends. The CDR3 spans 13 residues. Germline V gene lookup returns CDR1 GTSNPN and CDR2 SVGIG (reference sequence).

This clone was picked up a small number of times. The read comes to an end 3 residues before the CDR3 does, leaving the germline J gene to fill in the end. V gene TRBV30 combines with J gene TRBJ1-6; possible D gene TRBD1, 6 bases. CDR3 length: 14 residues. Germline V CDR1 and CDR2: GTSNPN, SVGIG (reference sequence). Trimming took 0 bases from V and 6 from J, leaving 9 bases between them. CDR3 sequence: CAWSVRTANSPLHF. Partial CDR3 DNA: TGTGCCTGGAGTGTACGGACAGCTAATTCACCC.

The sample holds a few counts of this clone. The sequenced fragment ends 3 residues before the CDR3 boundary, so the rest is inferred from the germline J gene. The chain links TRBV2 to TRBJ2-1; the match to TRBD1 covers 11 bases. Germline CDR1 reads SNHLY; CDR2 reads FYNNEI. J gave up 9 bases and V 10 bases, and 11 bases lay outside the gene matches. This CDR3 is built from 14 residues. CDR3 DNA (partial): TGTGCCACTGAGGGGACAGGGGGGTTAGTTGAG. This translates into CATEGTGGLVE. The complete CDR3 sequence is CATEGTGGLVEQFF.

Only a few counts were recorded for this clone. The CDR3 bases that were read are TGTGCCAGCAGTGGCCAGGGGAGCAATCAGCCC. This translates into CASSGQGSNQP. In full, the CDR3 reads CASSGQGSNQPQHF. The rearrangement uses TRBV6-1 and TRBJ1-5, with D tentatively TRBD1 (6 bases). The read terminates 3 residues ahead of where the CDR3 ends, so the germline J gene completes it. V was cut by 4 bases and J by 1 base, with 8 bases left in between. In germline, CDR1 is MNHNS, CDR2 SASEGT. The CDR3 length is 14 residues.

This clone was picked up a small number of times. The CDR3 is cut off 3 residues early in the read; its end comes from the germline J gene. The chain recombines TRBV2 with TRBJ1-5; 7 bases align to TRBD1. Unmatched junction bases numbered 9, after V lost 6 bases and J lost 4 bases. Germline values: CDR1 SNHLY, CDR2 FYNNEI. This CDR3 is built from 15 residues. Incomplete CDR3 DNA: TGTGCCAGCAGCCGACAGGGCGGGGGGAATCAGCCC. Translating gives CASSRQGGGNQP. The CDR3 in its entirety is CASSRQGGGNQPQHF.

This clone was recorded a few times. The CDR3 goes on 3 residues after the read ends, and that part is filled in from the germline J gene. The chain has TRBV7-9 and TRBJ2-7, with D possibly TRBD2 on 6 matching bases. Trimming took 5 bases from V and 3 from J, leaving 17 bases between them. The CDR3 extends over 15 amino acids. Germline V CDR1 and CDR2: SEHNR, FQNEAQ (reference sequence). This CDR3 is CASSPGRDWGYEQYF. The CDR3 bases that were read are TGTGCCAGCAGCCCCGGGCGGGATTGGGGCTACGAG.

This clone has only a few counts. Sequencing ends 3 residues short of the CDR3 end; the germline J gene provides the rest. The chain has TRBV19 and TRBJ2-1; unclear D gene. Trimming removed 11 bases at V and 7 bases at J, with 18 bases between. Germline CDR1 LNHDA, CDR2 SQIVND (reference sequence). This CDR3 has 13 amino acids. CDR3 protein: CAPEAPLGNEQFF. The CDR3 DNA, read in part, is TGTGCCCCAGAGGCGCCCCTCGGGAATGAG. The full variable domain, with the rest looked up from reference TRBV19 and TRBJ2-1, is DGGITQSPKYLFRKEGQNVTLSCEQNLNHDAMYWYRQDPGQGLRLIYYSQIVNDFQKGDIAEGYSVSREKKESFPLTVTSAQKNPTAFYLCAPEAPLGNEQFFGPGTRLTVL.

This clone occurred a few times. Coverage ceases 3 residues before the CDR3 finishes, and the germline J gene fills in the end. The V gene is TRBV5-1, the J gene TRBJ2-3; 9 bases fit TRBD1. V dropped 0 bases and J dropped 5; count of bases not matched to a gene: 1. Looked up from germline, CDR1 is SGHRS and CDR2 is YFSETQ. The CDR3 is 14 amino acids. The CDR3 DNA, read in part, is TGCGCCAGCAGCTTGGGACAGGGGGGAGATACG. Its protein is CASSLGQGGDT. The CDR3, in full, reads CASSLGQGGDTQYF.